This T cell receptor (beta chain) emerged from a study of blood T cells in healthy people across ages. Sample-barcoded 5' priming and a J-beta primer mix drove a second PCR of roughly 7 to 11 cycles. Each CDR3 protein gets one entry after TCRdb re-called the 5' RACE reads with MiXCR. The sample yields hundreds of thousands of distinct CDR3 sequences, approximately 30% seen once. This CDR3 is 14 amino acids long. Germline V gene sequence: CDR1 MDHEN, CDR2 SYDVKM. V was pared by 3 bases and J by 1 base, with 9 bases between. Ten or more counts support this clonotype. The sequenced sample consisted of blood. The chain uses TRBV28 and TRBJ1-2, with D hard to call. The receptor comes from a woman aged 80 or over in good health. This CDR3 is CASSLSRINYGYTF. The CDR3 nucleotides read TGTGCCAGCAGTTTGTCGCGGATTAACTATGGCTACACCTTC.